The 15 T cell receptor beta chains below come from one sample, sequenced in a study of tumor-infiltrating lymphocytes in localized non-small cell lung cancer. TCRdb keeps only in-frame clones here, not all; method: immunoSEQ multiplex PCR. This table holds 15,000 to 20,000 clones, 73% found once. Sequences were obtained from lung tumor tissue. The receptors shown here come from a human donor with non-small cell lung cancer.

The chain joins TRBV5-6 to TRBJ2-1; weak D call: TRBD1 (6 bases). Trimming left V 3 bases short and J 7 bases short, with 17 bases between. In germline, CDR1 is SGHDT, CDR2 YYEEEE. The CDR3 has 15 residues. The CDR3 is CASSSQGKIRNEQFF. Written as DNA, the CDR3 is TGTGCCAGCAGCTCCCAGGGGAAAATTAGAAATGAGCAGTTCTTC. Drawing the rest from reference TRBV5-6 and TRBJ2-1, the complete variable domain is DAGVTQSPTHLIKTRGQQVTLRCSPKSGHDTVSWYQQALGQGPQFIFQYYEEEERQRGNFPDRFSGHQFPNYSSELNVNALLLGDSALYLCASSSQGKIRNEQFFGPGTRLTVL.

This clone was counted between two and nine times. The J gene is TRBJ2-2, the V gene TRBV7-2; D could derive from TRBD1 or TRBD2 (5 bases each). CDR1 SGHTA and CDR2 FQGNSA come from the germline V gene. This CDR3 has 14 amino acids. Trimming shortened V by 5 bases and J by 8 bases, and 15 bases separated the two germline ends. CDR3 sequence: CASSPGLSLGELFF. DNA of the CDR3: TGTGCCAGCAGCCCGGGGCTGAGCCTGGGGGAGCTGTTTTTT.

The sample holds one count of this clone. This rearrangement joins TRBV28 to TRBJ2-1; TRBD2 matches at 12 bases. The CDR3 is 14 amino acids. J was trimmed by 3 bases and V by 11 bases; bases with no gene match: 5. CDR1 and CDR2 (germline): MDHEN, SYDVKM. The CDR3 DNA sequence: TGTGCCGCCCAGACTAGCGGGGGCTACAATGAGCAGTTCTTC. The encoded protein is CAAQTSGGYNEQFF.

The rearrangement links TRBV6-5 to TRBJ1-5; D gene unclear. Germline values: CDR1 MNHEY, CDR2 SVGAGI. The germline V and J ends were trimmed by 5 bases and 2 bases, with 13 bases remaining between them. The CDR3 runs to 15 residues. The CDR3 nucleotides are TGTGCCAGCAGTCCCTCAAACCGGGGCAATCAGCCCCAGCATTTT. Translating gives CASSPSNRGNQPQHF.

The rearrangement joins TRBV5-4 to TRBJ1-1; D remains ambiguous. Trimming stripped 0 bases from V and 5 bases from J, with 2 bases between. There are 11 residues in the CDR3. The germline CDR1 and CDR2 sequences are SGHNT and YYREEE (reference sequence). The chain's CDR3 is CASSLGTEAFF. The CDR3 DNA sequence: TGTGCCAGCAGCTTGGGGACTGAAGCTTTCTTT.

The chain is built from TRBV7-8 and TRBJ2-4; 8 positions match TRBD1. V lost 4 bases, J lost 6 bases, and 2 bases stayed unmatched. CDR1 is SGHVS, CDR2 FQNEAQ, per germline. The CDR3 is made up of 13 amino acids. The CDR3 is CASSSGQGNIQYF. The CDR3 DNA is TGTGCCAGCAGCTCAGGACAGGGAAACATTCAGTACTTC.

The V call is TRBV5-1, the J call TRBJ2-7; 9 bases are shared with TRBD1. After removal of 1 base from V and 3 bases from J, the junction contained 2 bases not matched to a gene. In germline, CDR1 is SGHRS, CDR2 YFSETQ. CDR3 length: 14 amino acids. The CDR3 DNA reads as TGCGCCAGCAGCTTGAGGGACAGGGACTACGAGCAGTACTTC. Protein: CASSLRDRDYEQYF.

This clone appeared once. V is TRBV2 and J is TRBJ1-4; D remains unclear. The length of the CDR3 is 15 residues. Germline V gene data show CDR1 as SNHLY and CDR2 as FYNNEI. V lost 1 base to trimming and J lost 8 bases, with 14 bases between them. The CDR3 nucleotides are TGTGCCAGCAGTGAAGTAGCCTGGGCAGCCGAAAAACTGTTTTTT. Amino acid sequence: CASSEVAWAAEKLFF.

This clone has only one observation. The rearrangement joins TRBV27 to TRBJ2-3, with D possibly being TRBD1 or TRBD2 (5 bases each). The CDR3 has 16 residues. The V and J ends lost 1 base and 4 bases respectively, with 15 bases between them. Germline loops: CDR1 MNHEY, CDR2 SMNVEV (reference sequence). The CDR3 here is CASSLFWKVGADTQYF. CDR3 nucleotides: TGTGCCAGCAGTTTATTTTGGAAGGTGGGGGCAGATACGCAGTATTTT.

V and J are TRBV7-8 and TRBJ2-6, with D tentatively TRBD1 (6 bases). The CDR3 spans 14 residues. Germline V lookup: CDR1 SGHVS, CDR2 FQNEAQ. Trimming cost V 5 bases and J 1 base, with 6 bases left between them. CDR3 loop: CASSTGSGANVLTF. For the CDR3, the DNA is TGTGCCAGCAGCACAGGGTCTGGGGCCAACGTCCTGACTTTC. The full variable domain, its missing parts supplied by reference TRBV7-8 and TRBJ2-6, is GAGVSQSPRYKVAKRGQDVALRCDPISGHVSLFWYQQALGQGPEFLTYFQNEAQLDKSGLPSDRFFAERPEGSVSTLKIQRTQQEDSAVYLCASSTGSGANVLTFGAGSRLTVL.

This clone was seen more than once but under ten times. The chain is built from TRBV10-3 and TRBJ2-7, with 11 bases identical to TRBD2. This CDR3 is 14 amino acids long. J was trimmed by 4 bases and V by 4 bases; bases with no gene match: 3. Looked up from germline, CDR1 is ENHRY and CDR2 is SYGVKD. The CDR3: CAISAGTSGYEQYF. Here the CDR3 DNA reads TGTGCCATCAGTGCCGGGACTAGCGGATACGAGCAGTACTTC.

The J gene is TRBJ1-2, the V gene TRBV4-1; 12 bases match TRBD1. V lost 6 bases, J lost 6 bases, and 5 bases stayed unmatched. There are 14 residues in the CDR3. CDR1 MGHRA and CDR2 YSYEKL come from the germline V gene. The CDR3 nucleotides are TGCGCCAGCAGACCGGGACAGGGGGCGGATGGCTACACCTTC. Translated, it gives CASRPGQGADGYTF.

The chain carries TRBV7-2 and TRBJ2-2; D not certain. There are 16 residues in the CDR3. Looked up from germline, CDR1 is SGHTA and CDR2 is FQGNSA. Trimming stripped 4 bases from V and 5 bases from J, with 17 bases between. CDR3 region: CASSSRARMGTGELFF. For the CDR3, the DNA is TGTGCCAGCAGCTCCAGAGCTAGAATGGGTACCGGGGAGCTGTTTTTT.

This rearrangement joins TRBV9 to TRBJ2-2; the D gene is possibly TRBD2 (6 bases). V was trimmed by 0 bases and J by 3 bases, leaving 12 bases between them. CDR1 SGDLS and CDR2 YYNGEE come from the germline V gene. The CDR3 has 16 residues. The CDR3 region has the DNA TGTGCCAGCAGCGTAGCGGGCGGGACTTACACCGGGGAGCTGTTTTTT. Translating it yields CASSVAGGTYTGELFF.

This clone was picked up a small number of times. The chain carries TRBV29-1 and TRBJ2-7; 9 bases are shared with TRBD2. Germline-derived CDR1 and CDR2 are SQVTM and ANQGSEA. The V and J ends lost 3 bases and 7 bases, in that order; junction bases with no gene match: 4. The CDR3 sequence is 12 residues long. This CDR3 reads CSVEPSGIEQYF. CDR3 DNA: TGCAGCGTTGAGCCTAGCGGGATTGAGCAGTACTTC.